Following are 2 T cell receptor beta chains from one sample sequenced in a study of CD8+CD57+ T cells in acquired aplastic anemia. The TCR beta profiling, which covered VDJ combination and CDR3 sequence, was carried out using genomic DNA as the template. A single record per CDR3 protein comes from TCRdb applying MiXCR to the reads. Found here are some 290,000 distinct CDR3 sequences, approximately 57% of them singletons; the top ten hold roughly 8%. Sequencing used sorted CD4+, CD8+, or CD8+CD57+ T cells (not recorded which) from PBMCs. The receptor set was obtained from a human donor with severe aplastic anemia or a healthy control (not recorded which).

This clonotype was seen more than once but under ten times. The CDR3 coding sequence is TGTGCCTGGAACTCTGGGCCTCTTAATGAAAAACTGTTTTTT. Translated: CAWNSGPLNEKLFF. The chain recombines TRBV30 with TRBJ1-4, with D uncertain. Germline V lookup: CDR1 GTSNPN, CDR2 SVGIG (reference sequence). This CDR3 is built from 14 residues. Trimming pared 4 bases from V and 4 bases from J, leaving 13 bases between.

A remark on this clonotype: This may be a read error: a much more frequent sequence differs by one nucleotide. V gene TRBV6-2 or TRBV6-3 combines with J gene TRBJ1-2; the D gene is possibly TRBD1 (5 bases). The length of the CDR3 is 14 residues. Germline loops: CDR1 MNHEY, CDR2 SVGEGT. V lost 7 bases to trimming and J lost 4 bases, with 16 bases between them. The DNA of the CDR3 is TGTGCCAGCACCCAAGGACATACCTTCTATGGCTACACCTTC. Amino acids: CASTQGHTFYGYTF.